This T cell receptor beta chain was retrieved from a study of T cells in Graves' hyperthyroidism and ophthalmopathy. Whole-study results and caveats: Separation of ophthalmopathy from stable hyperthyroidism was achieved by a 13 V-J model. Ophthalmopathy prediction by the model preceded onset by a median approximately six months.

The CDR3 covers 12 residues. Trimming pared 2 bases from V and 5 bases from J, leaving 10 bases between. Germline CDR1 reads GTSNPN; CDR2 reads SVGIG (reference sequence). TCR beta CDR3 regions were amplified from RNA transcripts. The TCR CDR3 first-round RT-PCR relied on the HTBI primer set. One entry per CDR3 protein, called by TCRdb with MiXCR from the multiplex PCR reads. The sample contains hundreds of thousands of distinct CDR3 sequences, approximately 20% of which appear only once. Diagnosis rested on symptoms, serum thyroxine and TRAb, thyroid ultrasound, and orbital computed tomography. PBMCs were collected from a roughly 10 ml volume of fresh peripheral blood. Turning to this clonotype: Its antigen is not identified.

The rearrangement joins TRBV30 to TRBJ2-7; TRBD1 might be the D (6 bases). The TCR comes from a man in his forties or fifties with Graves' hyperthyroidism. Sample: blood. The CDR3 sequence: CAWSQGYHEQYF. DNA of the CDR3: TGTGCCTGGAGTCAGGGGTACCACGAGCAGTACTTC.